The rows below give T cell receptor beta chains drawn from one sample of a study of neurological immune-mediated disorders. TCRdb fed the 5' RACE reads into MiXCR, producing one record per CDR3 protein. In the table there are 39,000 or so distinct CDR3 sequences, around 2.5% of which are singletons. The sequencing sample was made of PBMCs. The receptor source for this set is a man aged 30 to 39 with multiple sclerosis. CDR3s include the opening cysteine and the closing phenylalanine or tryptophan. D genes are given only for firm matches. Clone sizes are shown as how often the clone was seen (once, few, many) or a class if it is expanded.

D gene: TRBD2; V gene: TRBV2; clone size: many; CDR3 protein: CASRGGVNTGELFF
D gene: NA; V gene: TRBV7-8; clone size: many; CDR3 protein: CASSLQPQETQYF
D gene: NA; V gene: TRBV7-6; clone size: many; CDR3 protein: CASSLARGTEAFF
D gene: TRBD1; V gene: TRBV14; clone size: many; CDR3 protein: CASSRGDRGREQYF
D gene: NA; V gene: TRBV25-1; clone size: many; CDR3 protein: CASSDDYYNEQFF
D gene: NA; V gene: TRBV7-9; clone size: many; CDR3 protein: CASSPTVRHRLQAFF
D gene: NA; V gene: TRBV29-1; clone size: many; CDR3 protein: CSVVSNTGELFF
D gene: TRBD1; V gene: TRBV20-1; clone size: many; CDR3 protein: CSAEDRGLVYGYTF
D gene: NA; V gene: TRBV24-1; clone size: many; CDR3 protein: CATGSGATDYNEQFF
D gene: NA; V gene: TRBV20-1; clone size: many; CDR3 protein: CSARGAGAGSPLHF
D gene: TRBD1; V gene: TRBV7-3; clone size: many; CDR3 protein: CASSLFGQGFSEQFF
D gene: NA; V gene: TRBV20-1; clone size: many; CDR3 protein: CSARGEEDHGELFF
D gene: TRBD2; V gene: TRBV6-5; clone size: many; CDR3 protein: CASSLLAGGEDEQFF
D gene: NA; V gene: TRBV6-5; clone size: few; CDR3 protein: CASSYEGRDDWNTEAFF
D gene: TRBD1; V gene: TRBV20-1; clone size: many; CDR3 protein: CSASRTGGGGTEAFF
D gene: TRBD2; V gene: TRBV27; clone size: few; CDR3 protein: CASSSPWREGYNEQFF
D gene: TRBD1; V gene: TRBV7-2; clone size: many; CDR3 protein: CASSLVGDRTYEQYF
D gene: NA; V gene: TRBV5-5; clone size: many; CDR3 protein: CASSLVLSQNNEQFF
D gene: TRBD2; V gene: TRBV7-2; clone size: many; CDR3 protein: CASRDRTREAQYF
D gene: NA; V gene: TRBV2; clone size: many; CDR3 protein: CASSGFDPARYDDEQYF
D gene: TRBD1; V gene: TRBV4-1; clone size: many; CDR3 protein: CASSMGQGAYNEQFF
D gene: TRBD1; V gene: TRBV20-1; clone size: many; CDR3 protein: CSASDRGRVTGELFF
D gene: NA; V gene: TRBV20-1; clone size: many; CDR3 protein: CSARTGRFYNEQFF